Shown below are 11 T cell receptor beta chains from a single sample sequenced in a study of blood T cell repertoires in COVID-19. Clones were read by immunoSEQ multiplex PCR, and TCRdb kept only the in-frame ones, dropping some. The sample contains under 300,000 clones, over 75% of which appear only once. The sample was peripheral blood. These receptors were collected from a woman in her thirties or forties who had recovered from COVID-19.

The V call is TRBV19, the J call TRBJ2-4, with 7 bases identical to TRBD2. The V gene's germline CDR1 is LNHDA and CDR2 SQIVND (reference sequence). The CDR3 is 14 residues long. Trimming cost V 2 bases and J 6 bases; bases outside gene matches: 4. The CDR3 here is CASSILAGGNIQYF. DNA for the CDR3: TGTGCCAGTAGTATATTAGCGGGTGGAAACATTCAGTACTTC.

The V call is TRBV28, the J call TRBJ1-5; 8 nucleotides align to TRBD1. Germline CDR1 reads MDHEN; CDR2 reads SYDVKM. V lost 7 bases and J lost 3; bases outside the gene matches: 5. This CDR3 region has 14 residues. The CDR3 sequence: CASTGTGLNQPQHF. For the CDR3, the DNA is TGTGCCAGCACCGGGACAGGCCTCAATCAGCCCCAGCATTTT.

The V and J genes are TRBV4-2 and TRBJ2-7; 11 bases line up with TRBD1. The junction had 7 bases not matched to a gene; V was cut back by 4 bases and J by 5 bases. Germline assignment: CDR1 LGHNA and CDR2 YNFKEQ. CDR3 length: 15 amino acids. The CDR3 loop reads CASSPAGQGANEQYF. The CDR3 region has the DNA TGTGCCAGCAGCCCAGCCGGACAGGGGGCGAACGAGCAGTACTTC.

The rearrangement uses TRBV7-2 and TRBJ2-1, with a tentative D call TRBD2 (5 bases). Trimming took off 2 bases at V and 8 bases at J, with 10 bases between the two ends. This CDR3 has 13 residues. CDR1 and CDR2 (germline): SGHTA, FQGNSA. CDR3 region: CASSLPGWDEQFF. CDR3 nucleotides: TGTGCCAGCAGCTTACCGGGGTGGGATGAGCAGTTCTTC.

The chain has TRBV2 and TRBJ1-3; 8 bases map to TRBD1. V dropped 6 bases and J dropped 2; count of bases not matched to a gene: 3. The germline gives CDR1 SNHLY, CDR2 FYNNEI. The CDR3 covers 14 residues. CDR3 amino acids: CASRPTGAGNTIYF. The DNA for the CDR3 is TGTGCCAGCAGACCGACAGGGGCTGGAAACACCATATATTTT.

The chain links TRBV4-3 to TRBJ2-7; TRBD2 might be the D (5 bases). The V gene lost 0 bases and the J gene lost 6 bases, with 18 bases spanning the gap. This CDR3 is 16 amino acids long. Germline CDR1 reads LGHNA; CDR2 reads YSLEER. The CDR3 DNA follows: TGCGCCAGCAGCCAAGATTTGCGCCAAAGCGGTGGCGAGCAGTACTTC. Translation gives CASSQDLRQSGGEQYF.

The chain links TRBV2 to TRBJ2-4; the D gene is possibly TRBD2 (6 bases). V lost 4 bases and J 8 bases, leaving 12 bases between the germline ends. The CDR3 has 13 residues. Germline assignment: CDR1 SNHLY and CDR2 FYNNEI. The CDR3 bases are TGTGCCAGCAGTGTGGAGATAGCGGACATTCAGTACTTC. Encoded protein: CASSVEIADIQYF.

The count of this clone is one. The chain employs TRBV4-3 and TRBJ2-7; D is possibly TRBD2 (6 bases). CDR3 length equals 17 residues. The V end was cut by 0 bases, the J end by 3 bases, with 18 bases between. The V gene's germline CDR1 is LGHNA and CDR2 YSLEER. This CDR3 is CASSQDTGELEIYEQYF. The CDR3 bases are TGCGCCAGCAGCCAAGACACGGGGGAATTGGAGATCTACGAGCAGTACTTC.

The genes are TRBV27 and TRBJ2-2; maybe TRBD1 (5 bases). In germline, CDR1 is MNHEY, CDR2 SMNVEV (reference sequence). Trimming took off 5 bases at V and 3 bases at J, with 16 bases between the two ends. The CDR3 loop spans 16 amino acids. The CDR3 DNA reads TGTGCCAGCAGTGGGGCTCCAGGGTTGGACACCGGGGAGCTGTTTTTT. Translating it yields CASSGAPGLDTGELFF.

This clone was seen just once. The chain joins TRBV25-1 to TRBJ1-2; D is ambiguous. V lost 5 bases to trimming and J lost 4 bases, with 8 bases between them. The V gene's germline CDR1 is MGHDK and CDR2 SYGVNS. The CDR3 is 12 amino acids. The CDR3 DNA reads TGTGCCAGCAGTAGCCCGGGCTATGGCTACACCTTC. Its protein product is CASSSPGYGYTF.

About this clone itself: Other DNA sequences in the sample encode the same CDR3. The chain uses TRBV24-1 and TRBJ2-3, with TRBD2 matching over 15 bases. The V segment lost 4 bases and the J segment 3 bases; nucleotides outside the gene matches: 4. Germline V lookup: CDR1 KGHDR, CDR2 SFDVKD. The length of the CDR3 is 17 residues. The CDR3 here is CATSDRTSGRETDTQYF. The CDR3 coding sequence is TGTGCCACCAGTGACAGGACTAGCGGGAGGGAGACAGATACGCAGTATTTT.